In its sample, the clone carrying this TCR beta chain ranks as medium-sized. Its cognate antigen is unknown. The data were taken from a study of spatial heterogeneity in lung cancer. Points from the study as a whole: One measure, the expanded intratumoral alpha and beta TCR count, tracked tumor mutation counts.

Described time point: sample taken at primary tumor resection. Samples came from about 72 TRACERx patients with untreated early-stage lung cancer. Unsorted samples of tumor, nontumor lung or frozen PBMC had their whole RNA sequenced. The library protocol tagged each TCR cDNA with a unique molecular identifier. TCRdb analysed the 5' RACE reads with MiXCR anew, one entry per CDR3 protein. The sample lists 6,500 to 10,000 distinct CDR3 sequences, 7% occurring once. The CDR3 covers 13 residues. V was clipped by 2 bases and J by 5 bases, with 6 bases between them. This rearrangement joins TRBV12-3 or TRBV12-4 to TRBJ2-2, with D hard to call. Source: lung tumor tissue, taken at surgery. The source is a male donor with early-stage non-small cell lung cancer. CDR3 sequence reads: CASSLRQTGELFF. CDR3 nucleotide sequence: TGTGCCAGCAGTTTACGGCAGACCGGGGAGCTGTTTTTT.